The next 10 T cell receptor beta chains were all read from a single sample in a study of blood T cell repertoires in COVID-19. Method: immunoSEQ multiplex PCR; TCRdb's copy keeps in-frame clones and lacks some. The repertoire has about 150,000 clones, approximately 83% of them found once; the top ten carry roughly 3.3%. What was sequenced was peripheral blood. All receptors derive from a man between 65 and 85 years old with acute or convalescent COVID-19.

The V gene is TRBV5-1, the J gene TRBJ2-3, with D hard to call. Germline V gene sequence: CDR1 SGHRS, CDR2 YFSETQ. With 0 bases removed from V and 0 bases from J, the gap between germline ends came to 11 bases. The CDR3 totals 16 residues. The CDR3 nucleotides read TGCGCCAGCAGCTTGGATGTGACTTCTAGCACAGATACGCAGTATTTT. It is translated as CASSLDVTSSTDTQYF.

This clone was counted a few times. The chain couples TRBV27 to TRBJ2-1, with D perhaps TRBD1 (6 bases). The CDR3 is made up of 12 amino acids. In germline, CDR1 is MNHEY, CDR2 SMNVEV (reference sequence). Trimming pared 9 bases from V and 7 bases from J, leaving 13 bases between. The CDR3 is CASRGIANEQFF. The CDR3 region has the DNA TGTGCCAGTAGGGGGATCGCTAATGAGCAGTTCTTC.

The V call is TRBV19, the J call TRBJ1-2; D ambiguous. From germline, CDR1 is LNHDA and CDR2 SQIVND (reference sequence). The CDR3 totals 14 residues. Between the trimmed V and J ends, which lost 1 base and 8 bases, there was a span of 14 bases. CDR3 in amino acids: CASSIVGSNSGYTF. CDR3 DNA: TGTGCCAGTAGTATAGTGGGCTCTAACAGCGGCTACACCTTC.

This clone was recorded only once. The chain is built from TRBV18 and TRBJ2-5; D is unresolved. Germline loops: CDR1 KGHSH, CDR2 LQKENI. The germline V and J ends were trimmed by 3 bases and 3 bases, with 2 bases remaining between them. The length of the CDR3 is 11 residues. The CDR3 bases are TGTGCCAGCTCACCCGAAGAGACCCAGTACTTC. Translated: CASSPEETQYF.

The rearrangement uses TRBV28 and TRBJ1-1; D gene uncertain. The germline CDR1 and CDR2 sequences are MDHEN and SYDVKM. The CDR3 extends over 11 amino acids. V was cut by 5 bases and J by 1 base, with 2 bases left in between. The CDR3 sequence is CASSQNTEAFF. CDR3 coding DNA: TGTGCCAGCAGTCAGAACACTGAAGCTTTCTTT.

This clone occurred a few times. This chain uses TRBV7-2 with TRBJ2-5, with 7 bases aligning to TRBD1. This CDR3 contains 13 residues. After removal of 5 bases from V and 4 bases from J, the junction contained 4 bases not matched to a gene. Germline CDR1 is SGHTA and CDR2 is FQGNSA. The CDR3 spells CASSEDRLETQYF. CDR3 sequence (DNA): TGTGCCAGCAGCGAGGACAGGTTAGAGACCCAGTACTTC.

The chain recombines TRBV11-2 with TRBJ2-1, with 12 bases fitting TRBD2. The CDR3 contains 16 residues. In germline, CDR1 is SGHAT, CDR2 FQNNGV. The V segment lost 5 bases and the J segment 11 bases; nucleotides outside the gene matches: 13. Here the CDR3 reads CASSPRGLAGGQKQFF. CDR3 in DNA: TGTGCCAGCAGCCCTCGGGGGCTAGCGGGAGGGCAGAAGCAGTTCTTC.

This clone was detected once. V usage is TRBV5-4 and J usage is TRBJ2-3; 7 bases fit TRBD1. V shed 2 bases and J 1 base; nucleotides not matched to a gene: 4. The CDR3 has 15 residues. CDR1 and CDR2 (germline): SGHNT, YYREEE (reference sequence). The DNA for the CDR3 is TGTGCCAGCAGCTTCCCAGGGGGTCGCACAGATACGCAGTATTTT. Amino acids: CASSFPGGRTDTQYF.

The chain carries TRBV7-9 and TRBJ1-6; 9 bases agree with TRBD1. The CDR3 spans 15 residues. Germline V gene data show CDR1 as SEHNR and CDR2 as FQNEAQ (reference sequence). With 1 base clipped from V and 5 bases from J, the junction kept 0 bases outside the gene matches. CDR3 loop: CASSLGTGDNSPLHF. CDR3 bases: TGTGCCAGCAGCTTAGGGACAGGGGATAATTCACCCCTCCACTTT.

The chain employs TRBV24-1 and TRBJ2-5; TRBD1 agrees at 8 bases. Unmatched junction bases numbered 3, after V lost 3 bases and J lost 4 bases. In germline, CDR1 is KGHDR, CDR2 SFDVKD. The CDR3 contains 14 residues. CDR3 loop: CATSDTGGRETQYF. CDR3 sequence (DNA): TGTGCCACCAGTGATACAGGGGGTAGAGAGACCCAGTACTTC.